This T cell receptor (beta chain) is drawn from a study of cytomegalovirus exposure and HLA in healthy donors (dated by TCRdb to 2015 to 2018). About the study as a whole: An earlier analysis of under 600 of the donors reported more than 250 Gb of sequence data and around 110 million unique TCR beta sequences from around 200 million T cells. Approximately 310 gigabases of sequencing data and 78 million or so unique TCR sequences were included in an early release covering about 700 HLA-typed donors. Of the roughly 400 genotyped donors, roughly 85% fell in the genetic ancestry cluster associated with self-reported Caucasian donors. The study aimed to test whether cataloging public T cell receptors could reveal signatures of past pathogen exposure. The study used immunosequencing to profile the T cell repertoires of several hundred subjects and linked those repertoires to cytomegalovirus serostatus. Along with the roughly 700-subject first cohort, a separate validation cohort of over 90 different subjects was used. The study combined high-throughput TCR immunosequencing, statistical association of individual TCRs with disease status, and machine learning to predict cytomegalovirus infection status. A later analysis re-examined previously published TCR beta repertoires from just over 650 donors and added high-resolution HLA genotyping to investigate patterns of TCR occurrence. In the later analysis, no new phenotypic data were used to find candidate immune exposures; instead, reliance was placed on TCR beta sequences and their occurrence across donors. To decide whether each TCR beta V gene segment behaved as functional or pseudogenic, an earlier analysis of some 600 of the donors relied on high-throughput TCR beta sequencing. Donor age, sex, ethnicity and CMV serostatus were collected together with the repertoire data. A later genetic analysis used genome-wide SNP genotypes for about 65% of the roughly 670 donors, treating that subset as a discovery cohort. Every discovery cohort repertoire had been produced on one sequencing platform. HLA typing included class I and class II loci at four-digit resolution. Typing coverage differed by locus: A, B, C, DRB1 and DQB1 were typed in roughly 629-640 donors, DQA1 in 522, DPA1 in around 600, and DPB1 in around 490. Because of strong linkage in the cohort, roughly five DR-DQ haplotypes were treated as single units for association and clustering. On average, roughly 240,000 unique TCR beta nucleotide sequences were sequenced per donor among 398 genotyped donors of the cohort, with roughly 18% of those sequences being non-productive.

The cohort comprised 710 or so healthy bone marrow donors. Cohort members were all nominally healthy when sampled, although unrecorded immune exposures were likely present. The donor tested CMV seronegative, placing the donor among the 350 or so seronegative members of the cohort. Each donor provided a peripheral blood sample, and peripheral blood mononuclear cells were used for TCR beta sequencing. The Qiagen DNeasy Blood Extraction Kit was used to extract genomic DNA from the blood cell samples. What the authors observed across the whole study: In a later analysis, HLA-associated TCR beta chains were found to be more clonally expanded and to have lower generation probabilities than equally common non-associated chains. A further reported finding was that TCR beta sequences accurately predicted the HLA-A and HLA-B alleles for most subjects in the first cohort. The study listed 170 or so TCR beta chains as associated with cytomegalovirus. Because counts were too low, under 20 rarely observed V segments, including chromosome 9 orphons, were left out of the earlier analysis of 587 of the donors. In a later analysis, TCR association rates were found to vary across HLA loci, with the most associated TCRs seen for DRB1 alleles and the fewest for HLA-C alleles. Linkage disequilibrium might explain the correlated functional status among segregating V segments, but an unknown experimental factor could not be ruled out. According to a later analysis, most CMV-associated TCR beta chains appeared to be HLA-restricted, and the HLA associations seemed to be driven largely by CMV exposure. Because some donors lacked HLA typing at each locus, the association tests relied only on the typed subset. CMV serostatus was the only immune exposure information available for the cohort. This cohort had only TCR beta chains sequenced, and the lack of alpha or paired-chain data limited which features could be detected. The authors suggested that the approach could potentially be generalized to other disease states and immunological phenotypes. In a later analysis, several top co-occurrence clusters were reported to appear linked to parvovirus B19, influenza, CMV and Epstein-Barr virus. Some IMGT-functional V segments, including TRBV6-2 and TRBV6-3, could not be told apart with the 87-base-pair reads, so those segments were excluded. In vitro tests confirmed that a few of the cytomegalovirus-associated TCR beta chains recognize cytomegalovirus antigens. Most TCR sequences were seen in very few donors, while some public TCRs were found in many individuals. At a false discovery rate of 0.05, a later analysis linked 16,951 TCR beta sequences to specific HLA alleles. The classifier was reported to diagnose cytomegalovirus status with high specificity and sensitivity in both the original cohort and the validation cohort. Roughly uniform sequencing depth across donors was assumed in presence/absence analyses, although this assumption may not hold. When HLA alleles, especially DR and DQ, strongly co-occurred, TCR associations were difficult to assign to individual alleles. A group of highly shared sequence variants was considered likely to be a technical artifact of the sequencing pipeline. An earlier analysis of approximately 540 of the donors showed that most TCR beta V segments appeared in productive rearrangements either about 87% or about 30% of the time, which broadly matched IMGT annotations. In a later genetic analysis, fewer N-insertions in productive TCRs were reported among donors in an Asian-associated ancestry cluster than the roughly 700-donor mean. An association between a missense DCLRE1C variant and V-gene and J-gene trimming of TCR beta chains was found in a later genetic analysis and replicated in an independent cohort.

With respect to this clone: Its antigen is still unknown. No clone much larger than this one lies a single base away; base qualities are absent.

Library preparation employed the immunoSEQ multiplex PCR assay. The multiplex PCR relied on a mix of 60 forward primers for TCR Vbeta segments and 13 reverse primers for TCR Jbeta segments. The CDR3 region of rearranged TCR beta genes was amplified from genomic DNA with a multiplex PCR assay. The amplified TCR beta libraries were sequenced on the Illumina HiSeq System as 87-base-pair reads. In the source study's methods: A later analysis counted approximately 74 million unique TCR beta chains across the roughly 700 repertoires, and around 9.9 million of these chains were shared by at least two donors. Raw reads were error-corrected and collapsed into unique sequences by a nearest-neighbor algorithm in which closely related sequences were merged to remove PCR and sequencing errors. Alignment of CDR3 sequences to IMGT reference sequences was used to assign V, D and J gene segments. Each retained sequence needed at least a six-nucleotide match to both a V gene segment and a J gene segment. Rearrangements were classified as productive when the CDR3 lacked stop codons and remained in frame with V and J, and all other rearrangements were classified as non-productive. CDR3 was defined according to IMGT convention as the region running from the second conserved V-encoded cysteine to the conserved J-encoded phenylalanine. In an earlier analysis of more than 550 of the donors, sequences lacking an unambiguous match to a single V gene segment were excluded. An earlier analysis of a few hundred of the donors called V segments functional above 56.7% productive rearrangements and segregating when the between-donor standard deviation exceeded 5%. To diagnose cytomegalovirus status from the catalog of TCR beta chain sequences, a statistical classification framework was built. In a later analysis, V and J genes were assigned by comparing TCR nucleotide sequences against IMGT/GENE-DB human TR gene sequences. In a later analysis, CDR3 sequences and most-parsimonious VDJ recombination scenarios were assigned using the TCRdist pipeline. In a later analysis, each TCR beta chain was defined by its CDR3 amino acid sequence together with its V-gene family, and reads without a unique V-gene family were excluded. To address suspected cross-contamination and a sequencing artifact, a later analysis removed roughly 580 highly shared, low-generation-probability nucleotide sequences. In a later analysis, a clonal expansion index was calculated for each public chain from normalized within-repertoire ranks of inferred template counts. In a later analysis, generation probabilities were computed using a VDJ recombination model fitted to out-of-frame rearrangements, and the results were checked against IGoR. In a later analysis, hypergeometric tests were used to score TCR-TCR, TCR-HLA and TCR-CMV co-occurrence, with a repertoire-size bias correction applied to TCR pairs. To estimate false discovery rates, a later analysis permuted the HLA or CMV assignments 20 times. In a later analysis, co-occurring TCRs were grouped using DBSCAN, and TCRdist sequence similarity was added for clustering within HLA-allele-positive subsets. For co-occurrence clustering, repertoires with fewer than 30,000 or more than 120,000 public chains were excluded, along with roughly 5 repertoires with anomalous nucleotide sharing. Imported from immuneACCESS, the table was reduced by TCRdb to in-frame sequences with V and J called. These copies leave out some clones; in studies compared against another copy, an unresolved V gene accounts for under half, and the cause of the remainder is not known. The V and J calls and clone size are taken from that table; D and trimming were inferred from the DNA. In this sample the table shows about 140,000 clones, 75% to 85% of which occur a single time. The top ten constitute approximately 0.99% of the sample.

Counted from cysteine to phenylalanine, this CDR3 has 12 amino acids. CDR3 DNA is the only sequence kept; it has 36 bases, read in frame from the first base. The germline V gene sets CDR1 to SGHTA and CDR2 to FQGNSA. The trim is 1 base for V and 4 bases for J, with a gap of 4 bases between the germline ends. The sequencing input was PBMCs. The chain uses TRBV7-2 and TRBJ1-2, with no D gene named confidently. This TCR was sampled from a male donor in good health and CMV-seronegative. CDR3 region: CASSLGSYGYTF. The base sequence is TGTGCCAGCAGCTTAGGGAGCTATGGCTACACCTTC.